Below, 20 T cell receptor beta chains from the same sample are listed, as sequenced in a study of response to subunit inactivated influenza vaccine. TCRdb itself ran the RT-PCR reads through MiXCR, one entry per CDR3 protein. Altogether around 760,000 distinct CDR3 sequences are present, more than 11% being singletons, with the ten largest covering around 7%. Sequences were derived from PBMCs from blood, sampled less than 15 days before vaccination. These receptors were taken from a man in his fifties or sixties who received an inactivated influenza vaccine.

The V call is TRBV20-1, the J call TRBJ2-1; TRBD1 matches at 8 bases. Trimming at V came to 3 bases and at J to 2 bases, leaving 6 bases not matched to a gene. CDR1 and CDR2 (germline): DFQATT, SNEGSKA (reference sequence). CDR3 length: 15 amino acids. The CDR3 nucleotides are TGCAGTGCTAGGGCAGGGGGCCTCCCCTACAATGAGCAGTTCTTC. Translating gives CSARAGGLPYNEQFF.

This clonotype was seen a handful of times. The chain employs TRBV5-1 and TRBJ2-6; weak D call: TRBD1 (5 bases). Trimming took off 0 bases at V and 9 bases at J, with 10 bases between the two ends. CDR3 size: 14 residues. CDR1 and CDR2 (germline): SGHRS, YFSETQ. CDR3 nucleotide sequence: TGCGCCAGCAGCTTGGGACAGCGAGGCAACGTCCTGACTTTC. Translating it yields CASSLGQRGNVLTF.

This clonotype showed up many times. V usage is TRBV20-1 and J usage is TRBJ2-7; 9 nucleotides line up with TRBD2. CDR1 and CDR2 from the germline V gene are DFQATT and SNEGSKA (reference sequence). This CDR3 is 17 amino acids long. J gave up 6 bases and V 0 bases, and 15 bases lay outside the gene matches. CDR3 DNA: TGCAGTGCTAGAGATATTCTGCGGGAGGGCCCTCGTGGCGAGCAGTACTTC. Translating gives CSARDILREGPRGEQYF.

The chain carries TRBV6-1 and TRBJ2-5; D unresolved. The length of the CDR3 is 13 residues. V gave up 5 bases and J gave up 2 bases, with 9 bases separating them. Germline lookup yields CDR1 MNHNS and CDR2 SASEGT. The CDR3 DNA is TGTGCCAGCAGTAAAGACTTACAAGAGACCCAGTACTTC. Protein: CASSKDLQETQYF.

This clonotype turned up a few times. The chain is built from TRBV25-1 and TRBJ2-5; D not resolved. This CDR3 is built from 14 residues. V lost 2 bases to trimming and J lost 1 base, with 8 bases between them. Germline V gene lookup returns CDR1 MGHDK and CDR2 SYGVNS. CDR3 sequence: CASSEPGFQETQYF. The DNA of the CDR3 is TGTGCCAGCAGTGAACCTGGGTTCCAAGAGACCCAGTACTTC.

This clonotype has a count of ten or more. The chain couples TRBV12-3 or TRBV12-4 to TRBJ1-5; D is unresolved. This CDR3 region has 14 residues. The V and J ends lost 1 base and 7 bases respectively, with 11 bases between them. The CDR3 sequence is CASSLGGMGQPQHF. The CDR3 DNA is TGTGCCAGCAGTTTAGGGGGAATGGGGCAGCCCCAGCATTTT.

This chain joins TRBV29-1 and TRBJ1-2; D gene ambiguous. Trimming took 4 bases from V and 7 from J, leaving 10 bases between them. Germline CDR1 SQVTM, CDR2 ANQGSEA. The CDR3 runs 11 residues. CDR3 in DNA: TGCAGCGTTGGTAAGGACTCTGGCTACACCTTC. This translates into CSVGKDSGYTF.

This sequence joins TRBV20-1 and TRBJ1-1; no clear D gene. The V and J ends lost 0 bases and 7 bases respectively, with 9 bases between them. The length of the CDR3 is 12 residues. Germline V gives CDR1 DFQATT, CDR2 SNEGSKA (reference sequence). This CDR3 is CSARDGPDEAFF. CDR3 in DNA: TGCAGTGCTAGAGATGGGCCCGATGAAGCTTTCTTT.

J is TRBJ2-3 and V is TRBV9; D tentatively fits TRBD1 or TRBD2 (5 bases each). Trimming pared 4 bases from V and 10 bases from J, leaving 16 bases between. Per germline, CDR1 SGDLS and CDR2 YYNGEE. The CDR3 is made up of 13 amino acids. CDR3 region: CASSPGDQSPQYF. The CDR3 DNA reads as TGTGCCAGCAGCCCCGGGGACCAAAGTCCGCAGTATTTT.

The chain uses TRBV2 and TRBJ1-5, with TRBD1 matching 10 bases. The germline V gene encodes CDR1 SNHLY and CDR2 FYNNEI. The CDR3 extends over 15 amino acids. V lost 3 bases to trimming and J lost 6 bases; unmatched junction nucleotides: 5. CDR3 residues: CASSDRTGGTQPQHF. As DNA, the CDR3 is TGTGCCAGCAGTGACCGGACAGGGGGGACTCAGCCCCAGCATTTT.

This clonotype was detected only a few times. The chain uses TRBV5-1 and TRBJ2-1, with a tentative D call TRBD2 (5 bases). Germline CDR1 and CDR2: SGHRS and YFSETQ. The CDR3 covers 14 residues. V shed 5 bases and J shed 4 bases, with 13 bases lying between them. CDR3 DNA sequence: TGCGCCAGCAGTCCCGGCGGGCAGTACAATGAGCAGTTCTTC. Its translation is CASSPGGQYNEQFF. Looking up the rest from reference TRBV5-1 and TRBJ2-1 gives the full variable domain: KAGVTQTPRYLIKTRGQQVTLSCSPISGHRSVSWYQQTPGQGLQFLFEYFSETQRNKGNFPGRFSGRQFSNSRSEMNVSTLELGDSALYLCASSPGGQYNEQFFGPGTRLTVL.

Ten or more counts support this clonotype. The chain is built from TRBV4-3 and TRBJ2-5; 7 bases match TRBD2. V trimming: 0 bases; J trimming: 2 bases; junction bases outside the gene matches: 6. This CDR3 is built from 16 residues. Germline CDR1 and CDR2: LGHNA and YSLEER. Here the CDR3 DNA reads TGCGCCAGCAGCCAAGAGTTAGCGGGTTATCAAGAGACCCAGTACTTC. Protein sequence: CASSQELAGYQETQYF.

This clonotype was seen repeatedly, ten times or more. The rearrangement links TRBV29-1 to TRBJ1-4; D remains ambiguous. This CDR3 has 13 amino acids. Germline V gene sequence: CDR1 SQVTM, CDR2 ANQGSEA. V was clipped by 6 bases and J by 2 bases, with 10 bases between them. The CDR3: CSVTGLTNEKLFF. The CDR3 nucleotides are TGCAGCGTAACCGGCCTCACTAATGAAAAACTGTTTTTT. Using reference TRBV29-1 and TRBJ1-4 for the parts outside the CDR3, the full variable domain is SAVISQKPSRDICQRGTSLTIQCQVDSQVTMMFWYRQQPGQSLTLIATANQGSEATYESGFVIDKFPISRPNLTFSTLTVSNMSPEDSSIYLCSVTGLTNEKLFFGSGTQLSVL.

The chain is built from TRBV15 and TRBJ2-7; D may be TRBD1 (6 bases). Germline V gene data show CDR1 as LNHNV and CDR2 as YYDKDF (reference sequence). The CDR3 sequence is 15 residues long. V lost 0 bases and J lost 6, with 15 bases in between. In DNA, the CDR3 is TGTGCCACCAGCAGAGATGCGGCAGGGGTTGGCGAGCAGTACTTC. Translating gives CATSRDAAGVGEQYF. The full variable domain, in which reference TRBV15 and TRBJ2-7 provide the parts outside the CDR3, is DAMVIQNPRYQVTQFGKPVTLSCSQTLNHNVMYWYQQKSSQAPKLLFHYYDKDFNNEADTPDNFQSRRPNTSFCFLDIRSPGLGDTAMYLCATSRDAAGVGEQYFGPGTRLTVT.

This clonotype was counted a few times. The chain recombines TRBV10-3 with TRBJ2-7; D unclear. Germline lookup yields CDR1 ENHRY and CDR2 SYGVKD. The CDR3 has 12 residues. Trimming stripped 8 bases from V and 4 bases from J, with 12 bases between. CDR3 amino acids: CAISSVEYEQYF. DNA for the CDR3: TGTGCCATCTCTTCGGTGGAGTACGAGCAGTACTTC.

The chain is built from TRBV7-2 and TRBJ2-3; D may be TRBD2 (6 bases). Per the germline V gene, CDR1 is SGHTA and CDR2 is FQGNSA. This CDR3 contains 16 residues. V lost 3 bases and J lost 3, with 16 bases in between. The CDR3 region has the DNA TGTGCCAGCAGCTTTGGTAGCGGTTCCTTTACAGATACGCAGTATTTT. This gives the protein CASSFGSGSFTDTQYF.

The chain uses TRBV27 and TRBJ2-2; TRBD1 or TRBD2 may be the D gene (5 bases each). CDR1 is MNHEY, CDR2 SMNVEV, per germline (reference sequence). The V end lost 8 bases, the J end lost 1 base, and 17 bases lay between the germline ends. The CDR3 sequence is 16 residues long. The CDR3 DNA sequence: TGTGCCAGCTTCCTCCGGTGGGGGAGGAACACCGGGGAGCTGTTTTTT. Its translation: CASFLRWGRNTGELFF.

This clonotype has only a few counts. The CDR3 DNA sequence: TGCAGTGCTATTCCAGATAACTCTGGGGCCAACGTCCTGACTTTC. Translating gives CSAIPDNSGANVLTF. The chain links TRBV20-1 to TRBJ2-6; no clear D. Trimming took off 4 bases at V and 0 bases at J, with 10 bases between the two ends. CDR1 and CDR2 from the germline V gene are DFQATT and SNEGSKA (reference sequence). The CDR3 covers 15 residues.

This clonotype was found a few times. V gene TRBV5-1 combines with J gene TRBJ1-4; TRBD1 is a possible D gene (6 bases). Germline assignment: CDR1 SGHRS and CDR2 YFSETQ. CDR3 length: 15 amino acids. Between the trimmed V and J ends, which lost 4 bases and 6 bases, there was a span of 16 bases. The CDR3 loop is CASSAEGEVYEKLFF. DNA of the CDR3: TGCGCCAGCAGCGCTGAGGGGGAGGTTTATGAAAAACTGTTTTTT.

This clonotype was seen a few times. The chain carries TRBV7-9 and TRBJ2-1, with TRBD1 as a possible D gene (6 bases). CDR1 SEHNR and CDR2 FQNEAQ come from the germline V gene (reference sequence). V was clipped by 7 bases and J by 7 bases, with 20 bases between them. The CDR3 runs 15 residues. For the CDR3, the DNA is TGTGCCAGCACCTCTGCAGGGGTAGGTTGGAATGAGCAGTTCTTC. This encodes CASTSAGVGWNEQFF. Drawing the rest from reference TRBV7-9 and TRBJ2-1, the complete variable domain is DTGVSQNPRHKITKRGQNVTFRCDPISEHNRLYWYRQTLGQGPEFLTYFQNEAQLEKSRLLSDRFSAERPKGSFSTLEIQRTEQGDSAMYLCASTSAGVGWNEQFFGPGTRLTVL.